This T cell receptor beta chain stems from a study of T cells after yellow fever vaccination. MiXCR was run by TCRdb on the 5' RACE reads, yielding one entry per CDR3 protein. The sample yields 300,000 to 400,000 distinct CDR3 sequences, under 15% seen once. The CDR3 has 12 amino acids. V was cut by 7 bases and J by 4 bases, with 10 bases left in between. Per the germline V gene, CDR1 is MNHEY and CDR2 is SVGAGI. Sample: CD4+ T cells sorted from PBMCs, taken 15 days after the yellow fever booster vaccination. The chain uses TRBV6-5 and TRBJ1-1; maybe TRBD1 (5 bases). This receptor was obtained from a man aged 18 to 35 who received the YFV17D yellow fever vaccine. The CDR3 sequence is CASMGRGTEAFF. The CDR3, as DNA: TGTGCCAGCATGGGGAGGGGCACTGAAGCTTTCTTT.